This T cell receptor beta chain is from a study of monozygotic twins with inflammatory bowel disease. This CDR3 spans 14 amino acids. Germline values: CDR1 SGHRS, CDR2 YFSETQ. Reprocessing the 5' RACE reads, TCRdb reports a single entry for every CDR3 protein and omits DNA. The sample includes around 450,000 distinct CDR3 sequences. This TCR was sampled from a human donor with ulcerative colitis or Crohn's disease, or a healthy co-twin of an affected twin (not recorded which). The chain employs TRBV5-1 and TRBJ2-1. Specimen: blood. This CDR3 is CASSPSLSYNEQFF. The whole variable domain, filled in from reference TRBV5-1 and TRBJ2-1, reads KAGVTQTPRYLIKTRGQQVTLSCSPISGHRSVSWYQQTPGQGLQFLFEYFSETQRNKGNFPGRFSGRQFSNSRSEMNVSTLELGDSALYLCASSPSLSYNEQFFGPGTRLTVL.